This T cell receptor beta chain was identified during a study of cytomegalovirus exposure and HLA in healthy donors (dated by TCRdb to 2015 to 2018). In terms of the full investigation: An earlier analysis of about 560 of the donors reported approximately 280 Gb of sequence data and 117 million unique TCR beta sequences obtained from 150 million to 200 million T cells. Of the roughly 410 genotyped donors, 65% to 90% were placed in the genetic ancestry cluster associated with self-reported Caucasian donors. The number of donors typed differed by locus, with roughly 620-630 for A, B, C, DRB1 and DQB1, about 500 for DQA1, approximately 580 for DPA1, and some 440 for DPB1. Roughly five DR-DQ haplotypes were handled as single units for association and clustering because linkage in the cohort was strong. Besides the first cohort of 550 to 750 subjects, a separate validation cohort made up of 95 to 150 different subjects was used. Donor age, sex, ethnicity and CMV serostatus were compiled alongside the repertoire data. HLA typing covered class I and class II loci at four-digit resolution. The study combined high-throughput TCR immunosequencing, statistical association of individual TCRs with disease status, and machine learning to predict cytomegalovirus infection status. Rather than using new phenotypic data, the later analysis identified candidate immune exposures from TCR beta sequences and from how often those sequences occurred across donors. An early release that covered roughly 600 HLA-typed donors contained approximately 320 gigabases of sequencing data and around 80 million unique TCR sequences. In a later genetic analysis, genome-wide SNP genotypes for about three fifths of the roughly 670 donors were used, and that subset was treated as a discovery cohort. The study used immunosequencing to profile the T cell repertoires of around 600 subjects and linked those repertoires to cytomegalovirus serostatus. Every repertoire in the discovery cohort had been generated on one and the same sequencing platform. The study aimed to test whether signatures of past pathogen exposure could be identified by cataloging public T cell receptors. To study patterns of TCR occurrence, a later analysis re-analyzed previously published TCR beta repertoires from 650 to 750 donors and added high-resolution HLA genotyping. To decide whether each TCR beta V gene segment behaved as functional or pseudogenic, an earlier analysis of fewer than 750 of the donors relied on high-throughput TCR beta sequencing. Among some 400 genotyped donors of the cohort, an average of approximately 240,000 unique TCR beta nucleotide sequences was sequenced per donor, of which 15% to 20% were non-productive.

Libraries came from the immunoSEQ multiplex PCR assay. A mixture of 60 forward primers for TCR Vbeta segments and 13 reverse primers for TCR Jbeta segments was used in the multiplex PCR. A multiplex PCR assay on genomic DNA amplified the CDR3 region of rearranged TCR beta genes. On the Illumina HiSeq System, the amplified TCR beta libraries were sequenced as 87-base-pair reads. Turning to the authors' computational methods: In a later analysis, tens of millions of unique TCR beta chains were counted across the approximately 620 repertoires, and roughly 9.9 million of these chains were shared by at least two donors. To remove PCR and sequencing errors, raw reads were error-corrected and collapsed into unique sequences using a nearest-neighbor algorithm that merged closely related sequences. Alignment of CDR3 sequences to IMGT reference sequences was used to assign V, D and J gene segments. For a sequence to be retained, a match of at least six nucleotides to both a V gene segment and a J gene segment was required. A rearrangement counted as productive if the CDR3 had no stop codons and remained in frame with V and J, and every other rearrangement counted as non-productive. Following IMGT convention, CDR3 was defined as the stretch from the second conserved V-encoded cysteine to the conserved J-encoded phenylalanine. In an earlier analysis of more than 550 of the donors, sequences lacking an unambiguous match to a single V gene segment were excluded. In an earlier analysis of 450 to 700 of the donors, V segments were called functional above 56.7% productive rearrangements and were called segregating when the between-donor standard deviation exceeded 5%. A statistical classification framework was built for diagnosing cytomegalovirus status from the catalog of TCR beta chain sequences. A later analysis assigned V and J genes by comparing TCR nucleotide sequences with IMGT/GENE-DB human TR gene sequences. The TCRdist pipeline was used in a later analysis to assign CDR3 sequences and most-parsimonious VDJ recombination scenarios. In a later analysis, every TCR beta chain was defined by the combination of its CDR3 amino acid sequence and its V-gene family, and reads without a unique V-gene family were dropped. As a way to deal with suspected cross-contamination and a sequencing artifact, a later analysis dropped 450 to 600 nucleotide sequences that were highly shared and had low generation probability. For each public chain, a later analysis derived a clonal expansion index from normalized ranks of inferred template counts within each repertoire. In a later analysis, generation probabilities were computed with a VDJ recombination model fitted to out-of-frame rearrangements, and the resulting probabilities were checked against IGoR. Hypergeometric tests were used in a later analysis to score TCR-TCR, TCR-HLA and TCR-CMV co-occurrence, with a repertoire-size bias correction applied to the TCR pairs. A later analysis estimated false discovery rates by permuting HLA or CMV assignments 20 times. In a later analysis, co-occurring TCRs were grouped using DBSCAN, with TCRdist sequence similarity added in when clustering inside HLA-allele-positive subsets. Repertoires with fewer than 30,000 or more than 120,000 public chains, plus five repertoires with anomalous nucleotide sharing, were excluded from co-occurrence clustering. In its TCRdb copy, this immuneACCESS table keeps in-frame sequences only and misses some clones. Where compared with another copy, unresolved V genes explain less than half of these, and the others have no known cause. The DNA gave D and trimming, while V, J and clone size come from that table. This sample's records show approximately 140,000 clones. Clones ranked in the top ten supply about 2.3% of the sample.

Here is what the overall study found, with its caveats: When HLA alleles, especially DR and DQ, strongly co-occurred, attributing TCR associations to individual alleles was difficult. Because HLA typing was unavailable for some donors at each locus, only the typed subset was used in association tests. A later genetic analysis reported fewer N-insertions in productive TCRs among donors in an Asian-associated ancestry cluster than the roughly 690-donor mean. Cytomegalovirus status was reported to be diagnosed by the classifier with high specificity and sensitivity in both the original and validation cohorts. Some IMGT-functional V segments, including TRBV6-2 and TRBV6-3, could not be told apart with the 87-base-pair reads, so those segments were excluded. In an earlier analysis of about 540 of the donors, most TCR beta V segments were observed in productive rearrangements about 87% or about 30% of the time, broadly matching IMGT annotations. The cohort was sequenced for TCR beta chains only, and without alpha or paired-chain data the features that could be detected were limited. Immune exposure information for the cohort was limited to CMV serostatus. A total of fewer than 200 TCR beta chains were listed by the study as associated with cytomegalovirus. According to the authors, the approach could potentially be generalized to other disease states and immunological phenotypes. Three of the identified cytomegalovirus-associated TCR beta chains were confirmed in vitro to be specific for cytomegalovirus antigens. A cluster of highly shared sequence variants was judged likely to represent a technical artifact of the sequencing pipeline. Most TCR sequences were observed very rarely across donors, whereas some public TCRs were present in many individuals. In a later genetic analysis, a missense DCLRE1C variant was associated with V-gene and J-gene trimming of TCR beta chains, and the association was replicated in an independent cohort. Correlated functional status among segregating V segments might reflect linkage disequilibrium, but an unknown experimental factor could not be ruled out. In a later analysis, the rate of TCR association differed among HLA loci, with DRB1 alleles having the most associated TCRs and HLA-C alleles having the fewest. A further reported finding was that TCR beta sequences accurately predicted the HLA-A and HLA-B alleles for most subjects in the first cohort. Some 15 rarely observed V segments, including chromosome 9 orphons, were excluded from the earlier analysis of just under 600 of the donors because counts were too low. At a false discovery rate of 0.05, a later analysis linked around 17,000 TCR beta sequences to specific HLA alleles. In a later analysis, HLA-associated TCR beta chains showed more clonal expansion and lower generation probabilities than non-associated chains that were equally common. Presence/absence analyses assumed roughly uniform sequencing depth across donors, an assumption that may not hold. In a later analysis, most CMV-associated TCR beta chains were found to appear HLA-restricted, with HLA associations seemingly driven largely by CMV exposure. A later analysis reported that several top co-occurrence clusters appeared linked to parvovirus B19, influenza, CMV and Epstein-Barr virus.

The cohort consisted of some 670 healthy bone marrow donors. All cohort members were sampled while nominally healthy, although unrecorded immune exposures were likely present. The donor was CMV seronegative and was included in the group of around 320 seronegative cohort members. A peripheral blood sample was collected from each donor, and TCR beta sequencing was performed on peripheral blood mononuclear cells. Genomic DNA extraction from the blood cell samples was performed with the Qiagen DNeasy Blood Extraction Kit. The CDR3 goes from the cysteine to the phenylalanine over 14 residues. Only the CDR3 DNA is retained, 42 bases long and in frame from the first base. Deletion took 2 bases off V and 1 base off J, with a span of 8 bases between the germline ends. Sequences MNHNS (CDR1) and SASEGT (CDR2) are obtained from the germline V gene. Concerning this clone itself: There is no known antigen for this receptor.

The receptor was derived from a young woman in good health and CMV-seronegative. The sequence links TRBV6-1 to TRBJ2-5, with the D gene too uncertain to name. The sequencing input was PBMCs. The DNA sequence is as follows: TGTGCCAGCAGTGAATTAGAGGTCCAAGAGACCCAGTACTTC. Its translation is CASSELEVQETQYF.